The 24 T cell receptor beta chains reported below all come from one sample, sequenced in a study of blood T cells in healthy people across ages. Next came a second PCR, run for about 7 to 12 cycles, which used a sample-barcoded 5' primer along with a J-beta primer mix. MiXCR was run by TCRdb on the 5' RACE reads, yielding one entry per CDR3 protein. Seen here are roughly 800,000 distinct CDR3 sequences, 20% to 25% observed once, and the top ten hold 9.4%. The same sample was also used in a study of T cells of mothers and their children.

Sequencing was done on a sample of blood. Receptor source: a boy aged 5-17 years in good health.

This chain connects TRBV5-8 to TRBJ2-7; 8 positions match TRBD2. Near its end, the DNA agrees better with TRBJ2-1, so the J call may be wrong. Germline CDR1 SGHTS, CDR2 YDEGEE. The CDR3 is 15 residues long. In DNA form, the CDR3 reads TGTGCCAGCAGCTTTTTTAGCGGGGCCAACAATGAGCAGTTCTTC. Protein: CASSFFSGANNEQFF.

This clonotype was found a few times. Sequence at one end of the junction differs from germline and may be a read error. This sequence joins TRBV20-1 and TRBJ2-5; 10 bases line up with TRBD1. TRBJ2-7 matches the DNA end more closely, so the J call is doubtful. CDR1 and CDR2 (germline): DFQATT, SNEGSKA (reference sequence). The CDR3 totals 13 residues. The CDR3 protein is CSARVGTGDEQYF. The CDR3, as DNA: TGCAGCGCTAGAGTCGGGACAGGGGACGAGCAGTACTTC.

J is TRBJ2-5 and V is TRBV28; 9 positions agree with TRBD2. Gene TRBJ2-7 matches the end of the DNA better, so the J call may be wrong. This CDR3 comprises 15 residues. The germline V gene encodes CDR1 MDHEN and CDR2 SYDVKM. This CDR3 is CASSLSSGRVYEQYF. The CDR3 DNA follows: TGTGCCAGCAGTTTAAGTAGCGGGAGAGTCTACGAGCAGTACTTC.

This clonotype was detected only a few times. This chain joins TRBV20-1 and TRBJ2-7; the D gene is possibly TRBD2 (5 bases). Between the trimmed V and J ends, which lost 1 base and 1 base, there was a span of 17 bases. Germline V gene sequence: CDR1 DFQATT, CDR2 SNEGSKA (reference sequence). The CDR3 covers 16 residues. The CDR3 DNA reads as TGCAGTGCTAGAGCGACGGGAAGCTTTGTTTCCTACGAGCAGTACTTC. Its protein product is CSARATGSFVSYEQYF.

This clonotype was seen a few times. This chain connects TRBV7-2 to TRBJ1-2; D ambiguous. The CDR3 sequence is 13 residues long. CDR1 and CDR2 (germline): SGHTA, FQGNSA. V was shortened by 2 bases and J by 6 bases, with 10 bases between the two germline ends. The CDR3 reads CASSLTGYHGYTF. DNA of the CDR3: TGTGCCAGCAGCTTAACGGGGTATCATGGCTACACCTTC.

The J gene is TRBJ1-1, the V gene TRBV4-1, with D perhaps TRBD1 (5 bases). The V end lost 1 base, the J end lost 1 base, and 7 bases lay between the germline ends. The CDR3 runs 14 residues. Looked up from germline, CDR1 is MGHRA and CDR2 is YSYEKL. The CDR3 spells CASSQAGANTEAFF. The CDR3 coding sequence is TGCGCCAGCAGCCAAGCTGGGGCGAACACTGAAGCTTTCTTT.

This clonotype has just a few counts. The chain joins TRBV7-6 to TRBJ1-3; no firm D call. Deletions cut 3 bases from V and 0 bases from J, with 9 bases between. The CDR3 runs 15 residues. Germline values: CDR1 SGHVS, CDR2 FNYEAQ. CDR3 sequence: CASSFSDNSGNTIYF. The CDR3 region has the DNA TGTGCCAGCAGCTTTTCCGACAACTCTGGAAACACCATATATTTT.

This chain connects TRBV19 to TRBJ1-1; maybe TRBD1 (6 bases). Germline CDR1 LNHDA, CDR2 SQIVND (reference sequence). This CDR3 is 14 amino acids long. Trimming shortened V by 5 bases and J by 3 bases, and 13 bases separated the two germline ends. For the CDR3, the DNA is TGTGCCAGTAGTCCCAGACAGGAGCACACTGAAGCTTTCTTT. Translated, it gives CASSPRQEHTEAFF.

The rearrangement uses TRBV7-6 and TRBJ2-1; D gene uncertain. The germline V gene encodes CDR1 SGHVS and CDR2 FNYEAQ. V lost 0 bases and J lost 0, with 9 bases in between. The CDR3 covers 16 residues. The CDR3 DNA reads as TGTGCCAGCAGCTTAGCGTACACGAGCTCCTACAATGAGCAGTTCTTC. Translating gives CASSLAYTSSYNEQFF.

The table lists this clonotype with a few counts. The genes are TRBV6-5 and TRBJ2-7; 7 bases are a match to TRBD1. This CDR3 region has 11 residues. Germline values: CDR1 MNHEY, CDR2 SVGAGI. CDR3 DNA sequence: TGTGCAGGGGGCTACTCCTACGAGCAGTACTTC. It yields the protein CAGGYSYEQYF.

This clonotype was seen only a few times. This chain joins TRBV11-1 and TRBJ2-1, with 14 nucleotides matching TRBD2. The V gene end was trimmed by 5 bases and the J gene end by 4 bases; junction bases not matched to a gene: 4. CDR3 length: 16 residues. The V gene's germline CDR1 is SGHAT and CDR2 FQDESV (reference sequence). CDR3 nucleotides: TGTGCCAGCAGCCAGGGACTAGCGGGGGTTTACAATGAGCAGTTCTTC. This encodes CASSQGLAGVYNEQFF.

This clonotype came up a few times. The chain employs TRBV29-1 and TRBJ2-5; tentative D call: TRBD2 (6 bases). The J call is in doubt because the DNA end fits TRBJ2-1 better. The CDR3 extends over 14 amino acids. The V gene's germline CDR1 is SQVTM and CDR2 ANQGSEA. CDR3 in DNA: TGCAGCGTTGACGGGACTCGTTCTTACAATGAGCAGTTCTTC. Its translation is CSVDGTRSYNEQFF.

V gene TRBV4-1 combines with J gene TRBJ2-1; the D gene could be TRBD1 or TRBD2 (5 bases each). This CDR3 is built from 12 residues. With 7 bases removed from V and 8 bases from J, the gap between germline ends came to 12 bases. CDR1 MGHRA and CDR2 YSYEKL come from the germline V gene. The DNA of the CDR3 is TGCGCCAGCAACCCCGAGGGGTATGAGCAGTTCTTC. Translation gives CASNPEGYEQFF.

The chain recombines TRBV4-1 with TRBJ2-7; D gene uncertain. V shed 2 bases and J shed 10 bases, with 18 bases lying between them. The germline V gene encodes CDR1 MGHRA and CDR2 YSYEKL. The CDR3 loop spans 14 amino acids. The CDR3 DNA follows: TGCGCCAGCAGCCAAAGCCAGATTCCTACGAAACAGTACTTC. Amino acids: CASSQSQIPTKQYF.

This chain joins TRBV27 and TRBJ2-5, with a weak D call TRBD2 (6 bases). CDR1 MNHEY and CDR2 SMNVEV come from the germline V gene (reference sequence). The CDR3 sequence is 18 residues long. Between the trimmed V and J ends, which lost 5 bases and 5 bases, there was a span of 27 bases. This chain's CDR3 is CASSPTIIAARRGETQYF. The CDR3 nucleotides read TGTGCCAGCAGTCCGACGATTATAGCCGCCAGACGGGGGGAGACCCAGTACTTC.

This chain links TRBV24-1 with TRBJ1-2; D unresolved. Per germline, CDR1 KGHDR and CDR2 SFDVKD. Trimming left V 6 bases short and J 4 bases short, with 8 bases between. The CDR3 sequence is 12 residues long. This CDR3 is CATSNVGYGYTF. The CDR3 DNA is TGTGCCACCAGTAACGTCGGCTATGGCTACACCTTC.

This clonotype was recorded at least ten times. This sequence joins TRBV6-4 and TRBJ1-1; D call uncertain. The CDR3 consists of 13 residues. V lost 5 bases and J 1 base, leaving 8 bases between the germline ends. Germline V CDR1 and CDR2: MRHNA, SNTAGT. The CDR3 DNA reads TGTGCCAGCAGTTATGGGGAGAACACTGAAGCTTTCTTT. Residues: CASSYGENTEAFF.

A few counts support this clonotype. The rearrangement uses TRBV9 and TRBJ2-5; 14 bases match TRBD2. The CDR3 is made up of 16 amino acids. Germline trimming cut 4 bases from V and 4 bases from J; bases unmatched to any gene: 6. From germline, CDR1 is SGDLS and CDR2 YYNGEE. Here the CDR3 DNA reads TGTGCCAGCAGCCCATACGGGACTAGCGGGGGAGAGACCCAGTACTTC. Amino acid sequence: CASSPYGTSGGETQYF.

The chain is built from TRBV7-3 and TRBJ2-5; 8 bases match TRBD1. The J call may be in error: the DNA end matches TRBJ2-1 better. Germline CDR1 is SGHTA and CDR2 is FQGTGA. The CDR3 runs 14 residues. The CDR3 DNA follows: TGTGCCAGCAGCTTAGGATATGGGACAGGCGAGCAGTTCTTC. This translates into CASSLGYGTGEQFF.

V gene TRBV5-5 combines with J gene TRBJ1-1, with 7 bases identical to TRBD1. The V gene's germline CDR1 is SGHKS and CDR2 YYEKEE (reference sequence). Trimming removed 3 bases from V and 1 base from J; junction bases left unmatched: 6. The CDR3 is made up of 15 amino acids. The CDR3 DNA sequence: TGTGCCAGCAGCTGGGGGGGACAGACGAACACTGAAGCTTTCTTT. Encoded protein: CASSWGGQTNTEAFF.

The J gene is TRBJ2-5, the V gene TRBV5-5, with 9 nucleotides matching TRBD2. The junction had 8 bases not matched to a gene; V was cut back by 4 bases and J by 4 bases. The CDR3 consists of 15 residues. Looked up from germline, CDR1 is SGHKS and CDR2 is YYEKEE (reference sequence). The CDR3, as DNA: TGTGCCAGCAGCCCCGGCGGGAGGGCGGGAGAGACCCAGTACTTC. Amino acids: CASSPGGRAGETQYF.

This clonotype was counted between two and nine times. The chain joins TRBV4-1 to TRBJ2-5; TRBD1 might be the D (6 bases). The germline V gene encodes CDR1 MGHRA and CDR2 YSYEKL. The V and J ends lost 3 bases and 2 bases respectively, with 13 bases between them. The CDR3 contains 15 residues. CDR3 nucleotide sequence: TGCGCCAGCAGCCAGGGACACGGCAATCAAGAGACCCAGTACTTC. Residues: CASSQGHGNQETQYF.

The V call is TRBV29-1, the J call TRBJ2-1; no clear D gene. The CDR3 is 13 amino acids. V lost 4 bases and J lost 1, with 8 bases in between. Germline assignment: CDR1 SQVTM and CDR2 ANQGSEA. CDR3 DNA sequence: TGCAGCGTTGTTAGCTTTTCCTACAATGAGCAGTTCTTC. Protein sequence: CSVVSFSYNEQFF.

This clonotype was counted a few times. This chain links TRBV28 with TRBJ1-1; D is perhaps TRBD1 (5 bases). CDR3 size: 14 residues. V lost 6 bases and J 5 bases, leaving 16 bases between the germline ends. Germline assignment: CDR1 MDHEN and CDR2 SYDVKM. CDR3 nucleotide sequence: TGTGCCAGCAGCCTTTCCTTGGGGGGAACTGAAGCTTTCTTT. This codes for CASSLSLGGTEAFF.